A single sample is the source of the 14 T cell receptor beta chains below, sequenced in a study of T cell responses to AZD1222 COVID-19 vaccine. TCRdb's table, derived via immunoSEQ multiplex PCR, lists solely in-frame clones and lacks some. There are roughly 140,000 clones in the sample; around nine tenths occur only once, and around 5% lies in the top ten. The source material was peripheral blood, sampled on day 0 of AZD1222 vaccination. These receptors all stem from an adult in good health.

The chain joins TRBV25-1 to TRBJ1-5; D is unresolved. Per germline, CDR1 MGHDK and CDR2 SYGVNS. V was clipped by 1 base and J by 12 bases, with 7 bases between them. The CDR3 runs 11 residues. The CDR3 sequence: CASSESGFQHF. Written as DNA, the CDR3 is TGTGCCAGCAGTGAATCGGGGTTCCAGCATTTT.

The CDR3 nucleotides read TGCGCCAGCAGCTTGGCCGCTAGCGGGCCCTACGAGCAGTACTTC. It yields the protein CASSLAASGPYEQYF. J is TRBJ2-7 and V is TRBV5-1; 8 bases agree with TRBD2. V lost 0 bases to trimming and J lost 2 bases; unmatched junction nucleotides: 4. The V gene's germline CDR1 is SGHRS and CDR2 YFSETQ. CDR3 length: 15 amino acids.

The chain links TRBV15 to TRBJ2-7; 9 bases align to TRBD1. CDR3 length: 14 residues. Germline CDR1 reads LNHNV; CDR2 reads YYDKDF (reference sequence). After removal of 5 bases from V and 7 bases from J, the junction contained 9 bases not matched to a gene. The CDR3 nucleotides are TGTGCCACCAGCGCACGGACAGGGGCTGAAGAGCAGTACTTC. Amino acids: CATSARTGAEEQYF.

The chain combines TRBV13 with TRBJ2-1; D might be TRBD2 (6 bases). V lost 5 bases and J lost 1, with 18 bases in between. The CDR3 spans 17 residues. Germline-derived CDR1 and CDR2 are PRHDT and FYEKMQ (reference sequence). In DNA, the CDR3 is TGTGCCAGCAGCCGTGATCTAAGGGGAGGATCCTACAATGAGCAGTTCTTC. It codes for CASSRDLRGGSYNEQFF.

The rearrangement joins TRBV2 to TRBJ2-1, with 8 bases that match TRBD1. Germline CDR1 reads SNHLY; CDR2 reads FYNNEI. The CDR3 has 12 amino acids. V shed 8 bases, J shed 4 bases, and the junction held 1 base outside the gene matches. The CDR3 sequence is CASGTGYNEQFF. CDR3 coding DNA: TGTGCCAGCGGGACAGGATACAATGAGCAGTTCTTC.

The chain combines TRBV7-8 with TRBJ2-7, with D hard to call. V was pared by 5 bases and J by 4 bases, with 12 bases between. This CDR3 region has 13 residues. The V gene's germline CDR1 is SGHVS and CDR2 FQNEAQ. The CDR3 region is CASSLTAAYEQYF. The DNA for the CDR3 is TGTGCCAGCAGCCTTACCGCTGCTTACGAGCAGTACTTC.

The V and J genes are TRBV15 and TRBJ2-1; D gene ambiguous. The CDR3 spans 14 residues. CDR1 and CDR2 from the germline V gene are LNHNV and YYDKDF (reference sequence). V lost 0 bases to trimming and J lost 4 bases, with 7 bases between them. CDR3 region: CATSREGYYNEQFF. CDR3 bases: TGTGCCACCAGCAGAGAGGGGTATTACAATGAGCAGTTCTTC.

CDR3 region: CASSLWREGPYNEQFF. CDR3 in DNA: TGTGCCAGCAGCTTATGGCGGGAGGGCCCCTACAATGAGCAGTTCTTC. The rearrangement uses TRBV7-3 and TRBJ2-1, with 9 positions matching TRBD2. Trimming took 2 bases from V and 2 from J; bases not matched to a gene: 4. Germline values: CDR1 SGHTA, CDR2 FQGTGA. This CDR3 contains 16 residues.

This rearrangement joins TRBV4-1 to TRBJ1-6, with 7 bases lining up with TRBD1. Germline V gives CDR1 MGHRA, CDR2 YSYEKL. The V gene end was trimmed by 3 bases and the J gene end by 1 base; junction bases not matched to a gene: 12. The CDR3 has 19 residues. DNA for the CDR3: TGCGCCAGCAGCCAGCAACAACTAACAGGGGTGTCCTATAATTCACCCCTCCACTTT. Its protein product is CASSQQQLTGVSYNSPLHF.

This rearrangement joins TRBV3-1 (or the pseudogene TRBV3-2) to TRBJ1-4, with D unclear. The V gene lost 2 bases and the J gene lost 10 bases, with 14 bases spanning the gap. This CDR3 is built from 14 residues. Germline V gene data show CDR1 as LGHDT and CDR2 as YNNKEL (reference sequence). This CDR3 is CASSQPAVSAKLFF. In DNA form, the CDR3 reads TGTGCCAGCAGCCAACCTGCAGTGTCCGCAAAACTGTTTTTT.

The genes are TRBV28 and TRBJ2-3; D is uncertain. V lost 6 bases and J 4 bases, leaving 14 bases between the germline ends. Germline V gene data show CDR1 as MDHEN and CDR2 as SYDVKM. The CDR3 extends over 14 amino acids. The CDR3: CASSSPSISDTQYF. The CDR3, as DNA: TGTGCCAGCAGCTCCCCCAGCATTTCAGATACGCAGTATTTT.

The chain combines TRBV24-1 with TRBJ2-1; unclear D gene. The CDR3 is 11 residues long. Germline V gene lookup returns CDR1 KGHDR and CDR2 SFDVKD. Trimming left V 6 bases short and J 5 bases short, with 4 bases between. The DNA for the CDR3 is TGTGCCACCAGTTACGACAATGAGCAGTTCTTC. Translated, it gives CATSYDNEQFF.

The rearrangement uses TRBV4-3 and TRBJ2-1; 9 positions match TRBD1. J lost 5 bases, V lost 2 bases, and 4 bases had no gene match. This CDR3 is 15 amino acids long. Germline-derived CDR1 and CDR2 are LGHNA and YSLEER. CDR3 protein: CASSQMDRGDNEQFF. As DNA, the CDR3 is TGCGCCAGCAGCCAAATGGACAGGGGAGACAATGAGCAGTTCTTC.

CDR3 coding DNA: TGCGGATCATCAGGGGGCAAATCTGAAGCTTTCTTT. The encoded protein is CGSSGGKSEAFF. The chain has TRBV29-1 and TRBJ1-1; 8 bases agree with TRBD1. The germline V gene has CDR1 SQVTM and CDR2 ANQGSEA. The CDR3 extends over 12 amino acids.